This TCR beta chain comes out of a study of blood T cell repertoires in COVID-19. Study at large: The origin of the acute and convalescent COVID-19 samples was the United States, Italy and Spain. From T cells, B-cell-depleted T cells, or PBMCs came the material, which was cDNA or gDNA.

Germline-derived CDR1 and CDR2 are GTSNPN and SVGIG (reference sequence). This CDR3 spans 11 amino acids. Trimming removed 5 bases at V and 7 bases at J, with 12 bases between. The authors' processing: Counts of nucleated cells, estimated from reference gene primer amplification, were obtained. Using immunoSEQ multiplex PCR, the repertoire was profiled, and TCRdb retains in-frame clones only, with some absent. That table is the source of V, J and clone size, and D and trimming were worked out from the DNA. The table lists over 150,000 clones, around 86% of them singletons. Material: peripheral blood. The V and J genes are TRBV30 and TRBJ2-7, with a tentative D call TRBD2 (6 bases). The receptor was isolated from a man between 60 and 70 years old with COVID-19, enrolled during active disease. CDR3 DNA sequence: TGTGCCTGGGGGGAGGTGGGGGAGCAGTACTTC. Translated: CAWGEVGEQYF.